The 8 T cell receptor beta chains given below trace back to one sample, sequenced in a study of control samples from healthy donors and cancer patients. Sequenced by immunoSEQ multiplex PCR; TCRdb stores in-frame clones only, minus some. This table has around 170,000 clones, about 92% appearing once. The material sequenced was blood. The receptors stem from a young man in good health.

Turning to this clone: This specimen includes other DNA sequences encoding the same CDR3. The CDR3 sequence is CASSRQQRMGSPLHF. The CDR3 DNA sequence: TGTGCCAGCAGTCGCCAGCAGAGAATGGGCTCACCCCTCCACTTT. This sequence joins TRBV6-5 and TRBJ1-6; D is undetermined. Germline V gene sequence: CDR1 MNHEY, CDR2 SVGAGI. This CDR3 contains 15 residues. The V end lost 5 bases, the J end lost 10 bases, and 18 bases lay between the germline ends.

The chain combines TRBV28 with TRBJ1-2, with 7 nucleotides matching TRBD1. The J segment lost 3 bases and the V segment lost 6 bases, leaving 4 bases of the junction unmatched. The CDR3 contains 13 residues. Germline CDR1 MDHEN, CDR2 SYDVKM. CDR3 loop: CASSRDRDYGYTF. The CDR3 DNA sequence: TGTGCCAGCAGCAGAGACAGGGACTATGGCTACACCTTC.

This chain uses TRBV27 with TRBJ2-5, with 15 bases fitting TRBD2. The CDR3 runs 18 residues. V lost 5 bases, J lost 5 bases, and 12 bases stayed unmatched. Germline V CDR1 and CDR2: MNHEY, SMNVEV (reference sequence). The CDR3 nucleotides are TGTGCCAGCAGTGGACTAGCGGGAGGGCCTTTTATATTGGAGACCCAGTACTTC. It codes for CASSGLAGGPFILETQYF.

This chain connects TRBV18 to TRBJ1-3; no definite D call. V gave up 1 base and J gave up 3 bases, with 7 bases separating them. Germline assignment: CDR1 KGHSH and CDR2 LQKENI. This CDR3 contains 14 residues. CDR3 amino acids: CASSPQRVGNTIYF. The DNA for the CDR3 is TGTGCCAGCTCACCACAAAGGGTTGGAAACACCATATATTTT.

Only a few counts were recorded for this clone. This chain connects TRBV18 to TRBJ1-5; D unresolved. Trimming stripped 1 base from V and 6 bases from J, with 7 bases between. The CDR3 runs 13 residues. Germline CDR1 is KGHSH and CDR2 is LQKENI. In DNA, the CDR3 is TGTGCCAGCTCACCACAGGGCGCTCAGCCCCAGCATTTT. It is translated as CASSPQGAQPQHF. The whole variable domain, filled in from reference TRBV18 and TRBJ1-5, reads NAGVMQNPRHLVRRRGQEARLRCSPMKGHSHVYWYRQLPEEGLKFMVYLQKENIIDESGMPKERFSAEFPKEGPSILRIQQVVRGDSAAYFCASSPQGAQPQHFGDGTRLSIL.

The genes are TRBV30 and TRBJ2-3; either TRBD1 or TRBD2 may fit D (5 bases each). The length of the CDR3 is 16 residues. Germline V lookup: CDR1 GTSNPN, CDR2 SVGIG (reference sequence). The V end was cut by 2 bases, the J end by 0 bases, with 15 bases between. CDR3 amino acids: CAWSRGVDASTDTQYF. The CDR3 coding sequence is TGTGCCTGGAGTCGGGGCGTAGATGCTAGCACAGATACGCAGTATTTT.

The CDR3 protein is CASSYSRTSGRNEQFF. The CDR3 DNA follows: TGTGCCAGCAGTTACTCGCGTACTAGCGGGAGGAATGAGCAGTTCTTC. The chain couples TRBV6-5 to TRBJ2-1, with 12 bases that match TRBD2. The CDR3 totals 16 residues. V lost 0 bases and J lost 7; bases outside the gene matches: 4. CDR1 is MNHEY and CDR2 is SVGAGI in the germline V gene.

CDR3 sequence: CASSRWDTFTDTQYF. For the CDR3, the DNA is TGTGCCAGTAGTAGATGGGACACTTTCACAGATACGCAGTATTTT. The V and J genes are TRBV19 and TRBJ2-3, with D possibly being TRBD1 (6 bases). With 4 bases removed from V and 2 bases from J, the gap between germline ends came to 13 bases. Germline V gene sequence: CDR1 LNHDA, CDR2 SQIVND (reference sequence). CDR3 length equals 15 residues.